The 6 T cell receptor beta chains below come from one sample, sequenced in a study of T cells in localized non-small cell lung cancer. TCRdb keeps only in-frame clones here, not all; method: immunoSEQ multiplex PCR. The table has some 2,000 clones, less than 35% seen once. The source material was normal lung tissue next to the tumor, sampled before any cancer treatment. The receptors stem from a male donor at least 60 years old with stage III squamous cell lung carcinoma.

The chain employs TRBV30 and TRBJ1-1; D remains unclear. The germline V gene has CDR1 GTSNPN and CDR2 SVGIG (reference sequence). CDR3 size: 12 residues. With 3 bases removed from V and 4 bases from J, the gap between germline ends came to 9 bases. CDR3 bases: TGTGCCTGGAGAACCGGGATCACTGAAGCTTTCTTT. It codes for CAWRTGITEAFF.

This clone is judged large. The chain links TRBV11-3 to TRBJ1-4; D is possibly TRBD1 (5 bases). V was pared by 5 bases and J by 11 bases, with 21 bases between. Germline V lookup: CDR1 SGHNT, CDR2 YENEEA. The CDR3 has 15 amino acids. CDR3 sequence (DNA): TGTGCCAGCAGCCAAGGACGGGACCCCGAGGGGAAACTGTTTTTT. It translates to CASSQGRDPEGKLFF.

The V and J genes are TRBV25-1 and TRBJ1-2; possible D gene TRBD1, 6 bases. Per the germline V gene, CDR1 is MGHDK and CDR2 is SYGVNS. This CDR3 region has 13 residues. V was trimmed by 10 bases and J by 5 bases, leaving 17 bases between them. The CDR3 region is CATGGPQGYGYTF. The CDR3 nucleotides are TGTGCCACTGGGGGTCCGCAGGGGTATGGCTACACCTTC.

The CDR3 region is CASREMGRSRAGANVLTF. In DNA, the CDR3 is TGTGCCAGTAGGGAAATGGGACGGTCAAGGGCTGGGGCCAACGTCCTGACTTTC. V usage is TRBV19 and J usage is TRBJ2-6; D may be TRBD1 or TRBD2 (5 bases each). Germline-derived CDR1 and CDR2 are LNHDA and SQIVND (reference sequence). Deletions cut 6 bases from V and 2 bases from J, with 20 bases between. This CDR3 is 18 amino acids long.

This clone was seen only once. The chain couples TRBV29-1 to TRBJ1-5, with D possibly TRBD1 on 5 matching bases. Germline CDR1 is SQVTM and CDR2 is ANQGSEA. The ends were cut back, 5 bases at V and 5 bases at J, with 10 bases in the middle. The CDR3 loop spans 12 amino acids. The CDR3 region is CSVRDLDQPQHF. CDR3 nucleotides: TGCAGCGTTAGGGACCTAGATCAGCCCCAGCATTTT.

Notes on this clone: Compared with germline, one end of the junction differs, possibly owing to a read error. The rearrangement links TRBV14 to TRBJ2-2; D possibly uses TRBD1 or TRBD2 (5 bases each). Germline CDR1 and CDR2: SGHDN and FVKESK. This CDR3 region has 16 residues. CDR3 nucleotide sequence: TGTGCCAGCAGCCCGGTGGGCGATGCGGACACCGGGGAACTGTTTTTT. Translated, it gives CASSPVGDADTGELFF.